This T cell receptor beta chain was sequenced during a study of T cell repertoires in cytomegalovirus infection. In the study overall: Public TCR beta signatures were indicative of both CMV infection and a matching HLA type.

General study findings and limits: Ex vivo, HLA-C-restricted CMV-specific TCR beta clonotypes prevailed over the rest of the response. Accumulated public TCR beta family frequency recognized individuals carrying CMV together with the relevant HLA.

Each CDR3 protein is one row after TCRdb ran MiXCR on the reads. The table shows around 450,000 distinct CDR3 sequences, with about 33% occurring only once. Germline V gene lookup returns CDR1 MNHEY and CDR2 SMNVEV (reference sequence). The CDR3 is 16 amino acids. V was pared by 6 bases and J by 0 bases, with 15 bases between. This clonotype turned up a few times. What it binds is unknown. This sequence was found in a human donor in good health (CMV status not recorded). Some clones in this sample may be carry-over from other donors' samples. The chain couples TRBV27 to TRBJ1-5; possibly TRBD1 for D (6 bases). Sequenced input: PBMCs. The CDR3 DNA reads TGTGCCAGCAGCCCGACAGGACCCTATAGCAATCAGCCCCAGCATTTT. It codes for CASSPTGPYSNQPQHF.